This passage covers 21 T cell receptor beta chains from one sample sequenced in a study of T-cell reconstitution after alpha-beta-depleted transplantation in children. Construction of the TCRbeta library involved unique molecular identifiers. TCRdb analysed the PCR reads with MiXCR anew, one entry per CDR3 protein. Of some 290,000 distinct CDR3 sequences in the sample, more than 8% are singletons; the top ten hold 10%. Sequenced here: PBMCs from the stem cell graft donor, sampled from the stem cell graft. The receptors originated from a human donor who donated a stem cell graft to a child with SCID.

This clonotype appeared a few times. The chain couples TRBV7-9 to TRBJ2-5; D is perhaps TRBD2 (6 bases). The CDR3 loop spans 14 amino acids. V was trimmed by 5 bases and J by 5 bases, leaving 15 bases between them. The germline V gene encodes CDR1 SEHNR and CDR2 FQNEAQ (reference sequence). The DNA for the CDR3 is TGTGCCAGCAGCCCGGGTCTGAGCGGGGAGACCCAGTACTTC. The encoded protein is CASSPGLSGETQYF.

A few counts support this clonotype. This chain joins TRBV20-1 and TRBJ1-2; D is possibly TRBD1 (6 bases). Germline V gene data show CDR1 as DFQATT and CDR2 as SNEGSKA (reference sequence). This CDR3 spans 13 amino acids. The V gene lost 5 bases and the J gene lost 8 bases, with 18 bases spanning the gap. The CDR3 loop reads CSAEWGAKRGYTF. The DNA of the CDR3 is TGCAGTGCTGAGTGGGGGGCAAAAAGGGGCTACACCTTC.

This clonotype has at least ten counts. Here the CDR3 DNA reads TGCGCCAGCAGCTCCTCGACTAGCGGATCAGATACGCAGTATTTT. This translates into CASSSSTSGSDTQYF. The chain joins TRBV5-1 to TRBJ2-3, with 9 bases aligning to TRBD2. The germline gives CDR1 SGHRS, CDR2 YFSETQ. Losses at the gene ends were 3 bases for V and 4 bases for J; bases not matched to a gene: 6. The CDR3 length is 15 residues.

The chain uses TRBV7-9 and TRBJ1-5, with TRBD1 identical over 9 bases. With V trimmed by 1 base and J by 7 bases, 2 bases remained unmatched. Germline CDR1 is SEHNR and CDR2 is FQNEAQ (reference sequence). CDR3 length equals 14 residues. CDR3 sequence (DNA): TGTGCCAGCAGCTTAGACAGGGGGCTCCAGCCCCAGCATTTT. Translated, it gives CASSLDRGLQPQHF.

This clonotype was counted a few times. The J gene is TRBJ1-2, the V gene TRBV12-3 or TRBV12-4, with D hard to call. Trimming removed 6 bases at V and 0 bases at J, with 17 bases between. CDR3 size: 16 residues. The CDR3 region is CASRREGPRSNYGYTF. The CDR3 coding sequence is TGTGCCAGCAGGAGGGAGGGCCCTCGTTCTAACTATGGCTACACCTTC.

CDR3 sequence (DNA): TGTGCCAGCAGAGGACACGGAACCCCACGGGGGAATGAGCAGTTCTTC. Amino acid sequence: CASRGHGTPRGNEQFF. This sequence joins TRBV6-1 and TRBJ2-1; TRBD2 is a possible D gene (6 bases). The CDR3 totals 16 residues. V gave up 6 bases and J gave up 7 bases, with 22 bases separating them. CDR1 and CDR2 from the germline V gene are MNHNS and SASEGT.

This clonotype showed up just a few times. The V and J genes are TRBV12-3 or TRBV12-4 and TRBJ2-6; perhaps D is TRBD1 or TRBD2 (6 bases each). V dropped 7 bases and J dropped 4 bases, with 14 bases sitting between them. This CDR3 region has 15 residues. The CDR3 loop reads CASTKRGAGANVLTF. CDR3 in DNA: TGTGCCAGCACTAAAAGGGGGGCAGGGGCCAACGTCCTGACTTTC.

A few counts support this clonotype. A read error may account for a junction end that differs from germline. This rearrangement joins TRBV2 to TRBJ2-5, with a tentative D call TRBD1 (6 bases). CDR3 length: 16 amino acids. Germline V CDR1 and CDR2: SNHLY, FYNNEI. The CDR3 loop reads CASREGSGHNQETQYF. The CDR3 DNA is TGTGCCAGCAGGGAAGGTTCGGGACACAACCAAGAGACCCAGTACTTC.

This clonotype was counted a few times. J is TRBJ2-6 and V is TRBV6-1, with D perhaps matching TRBD1 (6 bases). CDR1 is MNHNS, CDR2 SASEGT, per germline. Trimming took off 6 bases at V and 0 bases at J, with 9 bases between the two ends. The CDR3 length is 15 residues. The CDR3 loop reads CASRKQGSGANVLTF. The CDR3 coding sequence is TGTGCCAGCAGGAAACAGGGCTCTGGGGCCAACGTCCTGACTTTC.

The sample holds one count of this clonotype. The V call is TRBV27, the J call TRBJ1-1; D perhaps matches TRBD1 (6 bases). The V and J ends lost 5 bases and 8 bases respectively, with 12 bases between them. This CDR3 is built from 12 residues. CDR1 and CDR2 (germline): MNHEY, SMNVEV (reference sequence). Written as DNA, the CDR3 is TGTGCCAGCAGTGGGGGGGGCTCGGAAGCTTTCTTT. The encoded protein is CASSGGGSEAFF.

This clonotype was seen a few times. This chain uses TRBV7-9 with TRBJ2-3, with no clear D. CDR1 is SEHNR and CDR2 is FQNEAQ in the germline V gene (reference sequence). This CDR3 is 12 amino acids long. V was trimmed by 1 base and J by 7 bases, leaving 6 bases between them. In nucleotides, the CDR3 is TGTGCCAGCAGCTTAGTAGTTAATACGCAGTATTTT. It translates to CASSLVVNTQYF.

This clonotype was found a few times. The V call is TRBV12-3 or TRBV12-4, the J call TRBJ2-1, with TRBD1 matching 10 bases. Losses at the gene ends were 7 bases for V and 7 bases for J; bases not matched to a gene: 7. The CDR3 is made up of 14 amino acids. The CDR3 DNA reads as TGTGCCAGCAAAGGGACAGGGGCAATAAATGAGCAGTTCTTC. Translation: CASKGTGAINEQFF.

This chain uses TRBV13 with TRBJ1-3; weak D call: TRBD1 (5 bases). From germline, CDR1 is PRHDT and CDR2 FYEKMQ (reference sequence). The V end lost 5 bases, the J end lost 2 bases, and 10 bases lay between the germline ends. This CDR3 is built from 14 residues. The DNA of the CDR3 is TGTGCCAGCAGCCCGCAGGGCCCTGGAAACACCATATATTTT. As protein: CASSPQGPGNTIYF.

In its sample, this clonotype was seen a few times. The rearrangement links TRBV4-1 to TRBJ1-1; TRBD1 is a possible D gene (6 bases). Germline lookup yields CDR1 MGHRA and CDR2 YSYEKL. The V and J ends lost 4 bases and 6 bases respectively, with 12 bases between them. The CDR3 runs 13 residues. CDR3 protein: CASSPRTVPEAFF. The CDR3 bases are TGCGCCAGCAGCCCGAGGACAGTTCCTGAAGCTTTCTTT.

The chain is built from TRBV5-1 and TRBJ1-2; 10 nucleotides line up with TRBD1. The CDR3 sequence is 16 residues long. V dropped 0 bases and J dropped 4; count of bases not matched to a gene: 6. Germline CDR1 is SGHRS and CDR2 is YFSETQ. CDR3 sequence reads: CASSLDLGTGAYGYTF. The DNA of the CDR3 is TGCGCCAGCAGCTTGGATTTGGGGACAGGGGCCTATGGCTACACCTTC.

This clonotype was seen only a few times. This chain connects TRBV7-9 to TRBJ2-2; TRBD2 aligns across 12 bases. The CDR3 extends over 15 amino acids. V trimming: 3 bases; J trimming: 6 bases; junction bases outside the gene matches: 2. Germline CDR1 is SEHNR and CDR2 is FQNEAQ (reference sequence). The CDR3 DNA is TGTGCCAGCAGCTTCGGACTAGCGGGACCCGGGGAGCTGTTTTTT. Protein sequence: CASSFGLAGPGELFF.

This clonotype showed up just a few times. The chain joins TRBV10-3 to TRBJ2-1; D is perhaps TRBD2 (6 bases). V lost 7 bases and J 0 bases, leaving 10 bases between the germline ends. The CDR3 has 14 amino acids. Germline CDR1 and CDR2: ENHRY and SYGVKD. In DNA, the CDR3 is TGTGCCATCATGGAGGGGAGCTCCTACAATGAGCAGTTCTTC. Residues: CAIMEGSSYNEQFF.

About this clonotype itself: This may arise from a read error, as a much more abundant clone is one base away. The rearrangement uses TRBV28 and TRBJ2-2, with D hard to call. Germline values: CDR1 MDHEN, CDR2 SYDVKM. This CDR3 comprises 14 residues. The V end was cut by 7 bases, the J end by 2 bases, with 11 bases between. CDR3 DNA sequence: TGTGCCAGCACTCGCTATACCAACACCGGGGAGCTGTTTTTT. Translated: CASTRYTNTGELFF.

This rearrangement joins TRBV21-1 to TRBJ1-5; TRBD1 is the table's D call and was not checked against the DNA. TRBV21-1 has pseudogene status. This CDR3 comprises 16 residues. CDR3 region: CASSTRRTGGNQPQHF. In DNA, the CDR3 is TGTGCCAGCAGCACACGCCGGACAGGGGGCAATCAGCCCCAGCATTTT.

The table lists this clonotype with a few counts. The J gene is TRBJ2-7, the V gene TRBV5-1; tentatively, D is TRBD1 (6 bases). V gave up 1 base and J gave up 3 bases, with 8 bases separating them. This CDR3 comprises 13 residues. Germline assignment: CDR1 SGHRS and CDR2 YFSETQ. CDR3 in amino acids: CASSLWDNYEQYF. The CDR3 coding sequence is TGCGCCAGCAGCTTGTGGGACAACTACGAGCAGTACTTC.

The chain has TRBV4-1 and TRBJ2-7; a weak D match, TRBD1 (6 bases). V dropped 5 bases and J dropped 1 base, with 12 bases sitting between them. This CDR3 has 14 residues. CDR1 is MGHRA, CDR2 YSYEKL, per germline. CDR3 coding DNA: TGCGCCAGCAGCTCAAAAACAGGGTCCTACGAGCAGTACTTC. Protein: CASSSKTGSYEQYF.